This T cell receptor (beta chain) was found in a study of blood T cell repertoires in COVID-19. The germline V gene encodes CDR1 KGHSH and CDR2 LQKENI. This CDR3 contains 15 residues. Trimming cost V 4 bases and J 7 bases, with 19 bases left between them. Source study methods: Nucleated cell counts were estimated from reference gene primer amplification. The method was immunoSEQ multiplex PCR; TCRdb's version includes in-frame clones alone and lacks a portion of them. V and J calls and clone size are those listed in that table; D and trimming were worked out from the DNA. The repertoire has about 460,000 clones, more than 85% of them found once; the top ten carry under 9.5%.

The TCR sequence derives from a woman aged 55-69 years who had recovered from COVID-19. The V gene is TRBV18, the J gene TRBJ1-1, with D possibly being TRBD1 (5 bases). The sample comprised PBMCs or T cells enriched from blood (not recorded which). CDR3 nucleotide sequence: TGTGCCAGCTCACTGGGACGGACCGCGGGAATTGAAGCTTTCTTT. It is translated as CASSLGRTAGIEAFF.